This T cell receptor (beta chain) was observed in a study of blood T cell repertoires in COVID-19. Looking at the study overall: Samples came from the United States, Italy and Spain, spanning acute and convalescent COVID-19. T cells, B-cell-depleted T cells, or PBMCs provided the cDNA or gDNA that served as material.

In the original processing: Estimates of nucleated cell counts were drawn from the amplification of reference gene primers. Clones were read by immunoSEQ multiplex PCR, and TCRdb kept only the in-frame ones, dropping some. The D gene and trimming were derived from the DNA, and the V and J assignments and clone size from that table. The sample comprises 25,000 or so clones, approximately 80% of which are singletons, and about 25% rests with the top ten. The germline CDR1 and CDR2 sequences are SGHRS and YFSETQ. The length of the CDR3 is 14 residues. J lost 4 bases, V lost 0 bases, and 2 bases had no gene match.

The chain is built from TRBV5-1 and TRBJ2-5, with 8 bases matching TRBD1. This clonotype was obtained from a man aged 65-85 years with active COVID-19. Sequences were obtained from peripheral blood. The CDR3 region is CASSLGQGSETQYF. Written as DNA, the CDR3 is TGCGCCAGCAGCTTGGGACAGGGGTCAGAGACCCAGTACTTC. The full variable domain, its missing parts supplied by reference TRBV5-1 and TRBJ2-5, is KAGVTQTPRYLIKTRGQQVTLSCSPISGHRSVSWYQQTPGQGLQFLFEYFSETQRNKGNFPGRFSGRQFSNSRSEMNVSTLELGDSALYLCASSLGQGSETQYFGPGTRLLVL.